This entry lists 17 T cell receptor beta chains sequenced from one sample in a study of blood T cell repertoires in COVID-19. Assay: immunoSEQ multiplex PCR; the TCRdb copy retains only in-frame clones and omits some. The data hold 150,000 or so clones, with about 80% observed a single time. Sequences were obtained from peripheral blood. Every receptor here comes from a human donor in a cohort sampled during active COVID-19.

CDR3 in DNA: TGCGCCAGCAGCTCACACGGGTCTCAAGAGACCCAGTACTTC. It codes for CASSSHGSQETQYF. V usage is TRBV5-1 and J usage is TRBJ2-5; D unclear. V lost 3 bases and J 2 bases, leaving 11 bases between the germline ends. Looked up from germline, CDR1 is SGHRS and CDR2 is YFSETQ. The CDR3 loop spans 14 amino acids.

This clone has a single count. The rearrangement joins TRBV7-9 to TRBJ2-2, with TRBD1 matching 7 bases. Trimming cost V 3 bases and J 3 bases; bases outside gene matches: 4. Germline values: CDR1 SEHNR, CDR2 FQNEAQ (reference sequence). This CDR3 comprises 15 residues. The CDR3 spells CASSFWTGDTGELFF. In nucleotides, the CDR3 is TGTGCCAGCAGCTTTTGGACAGGAGACACCGGGGAGCTGTTTTTT.

The rearrangement joins TRBV7-3 to TRBJ2-2; D not certain. The V end was cut by 5 bases, the J end by 0 bases, with 7 bases between. Germline CDR1 is SGHTA and CDR2 is FQGTGA. The CDR3 extends over 14 amino acids. The DNA for the CDR3 is TGTGCCAGCAGCCTCTACTCGAACACCGGGGAGCTGTTTTTT. It is translated as CASSLYSNTGELFF.

J is TRBJ2-2 and V is TRBV3-1 (or the pseudogene TRBV3-2); 8 positions match TRBD1. CDR1 LGHDT and CDR2 YNNKEL come from the germline V gene (reference sequence). The V gene end was trimmed by 4 bases and the J gene end by 7 bases; junction bases not matched to a gene: 8. The CDR3 contains 15 residues. CDR3 sequence (DNA): TGTGCCAGCAGCCCCGGACAGGGTAGAAACGGGGAGCTGTTTTTT. Amino acids: CASSPGQGRNGELFF.

A few counts support this clone. CDR3 sequence: CASSIATAAATNEKLFF. Here the CDR3 DNA reads TGTGCCAGTAGTATAGCGACAGCCGCCGCAACTAATGAAAAACTGTTTTTT. This chain connects TRBV19 to TRBJ1-4, with a tentative D call TRBD1 (5 bases). The germline V and J ends were trimmed by 1 base and 0 bases, with 12 bases remaining between them. Germline V lookup: CDR1 LNHDA, CDR2 SQIVND (reference sequence). This CDR3 is 17 amino acids long. The whole variable domain, filled in from reference TRBV19 and TRBJ1-4, reads DGGITQSPKYLFRKEGQNVTLSCEQNLNHDAMYWYRQDPGQGLRLIYYSQIVNDFQKGDIAEGYSVSREKKESFPLTVTSAQKNPTAFYLCASSIATAAATNEKLFFGSGTQLSVL.

The V gene is TRBV5-1, the J gene TRBJ2-5, with a possible D match to TRBD1 (5 bases). V gave up 4 bases and J gave up 1 base, with 8 bases separating them. This CDR3 is 13 amino acids long. Germline V gene lookup returns CDR1 SGHRS and CDR2 YFSETQ. Here the CDR3 DNA reads TGCGCCAGCAGCATGGACATCCAAGAGACCCAGTACTTC. As protein: CASSMDIQETQYF.

CDR3 protein: CASSLQGNAEIYEQYF. The CDR3 DNA follows: TGTGCCAGCAGCTTACAGGGTAACGCGGAAATCTACGAGCAGTACTTC. The chain joins TRBV7-2 to TRBJ2-7, with D perhaps matching TRBD1 (5 bases). Trimming stripped 2 bases from V and 3 bases from J, with 17 bases between. CDR1 and CDR2 (germline): SGHTA, FQGNSA. The CDR3 totals 16 residues.

The chain couples TRBV28 to TRBJ1-5; 7 nucleotides line up with TRBD1. After removal of 8 bases from V and 7 bases from J, the junction contained 17 bases not matched to a gene. This CDR3 has 16 amino acids. Germline CDR1 reads MDHEN; CDR2 reads SYDVKM. The CDR3 loop is CASSRATGAGNQPQHF. The CDR3 DNA reads as TGTGCCAGCTCGCGAGCCACAGGGGCGGGAAACCAGCCCCAGCATTTT.

The genes are TRBV5-1 and TRBJ1-2; D may be TRBD1 (5 bases). This CDR3 is 15 amino acids long. The ends were cut back, 4 bases at V and 4 bases at J, with 17 bases in the middle. Germline V lookup: CDR1 SGHRS, CDR2 YFSETQ. Written as DNA, the CDR3 is TGCGCCAGCAGCCCCCATCTAAGCGGGGGCTATGGCTACACCTTC. This sequence encodes CASSPHLSGGYGYTF. Based on the CDR3 plus reference TRBV5-1 and TRBJ1-2, the full variable domain is KAGVTQTPRYLIKTRGQQVTLSCSPISGHRSVSWYQQTPGQGLQFLFEYFSETQRNKGNFPGRFSGRQFSNSRSEMNVSTLELGDSALYLCASSPHLSGGYGYTFGSGTRLTVV.

V is TRBV3-1 (or the pseudogene TRBV3-2) and J is TRBJ1-2; D not certain. The CDR3 spans 14 residues. Between the trimmed V and J ends, which lost 1 base and 7 bases, there was a span of 13 bases. Germline V lookup: CDR1 LGHDT, CDR2 YNNKEL (reference sequence). CDR3 in DNA: TGTGCCAGCAGCCAAGCTGGAGGGTCGGGTGGCTACACCTTC. Protein: CASSQAGGSGGYTF.

The chain combines TRBV5-5 with TRBJ1-6, with 9 bases identical to TRBD1. This CDR3 contains 16 residues. CDR1 is SGHKS and CDR2 is YYEKEE in the germline V gene (reference sequence). V shed 0 bases and J 7 bases; nucleotides not matched to a gene: 5. Written as DNA, the CDR3 is TGTGCCAGCAGCTTGGTCCCCGGACAGGGGAATTCACCCCTCCACTTT. Amino acids: CASSLVPGQGNSPLHF.

The chain's CDR3 is CASSLGLEYQETQYF. As DNA, the CDR3 is TGTGCCAGCAGCTTGGGGCTTGAATATCAAGAGACCCAGTACTTC. The chain joins TRBV7-9 to TRBJ2-5; tentative D call: TRBD1 (5 bases). CDR1 and CDR2 from the germline V gene are SEHNR and FQNEAQ (reference sequence). V gave up 3 bases and J gave up 2 bases, with 13 bases separating them. The length of the CDR3 is 15 residues.

The gene calls are TRBV3-1 (or the pseudogene TRBV3-2) and TRBJ2-7; D perhaps matches TRBD2 (6 bases). V shed 2 bases and J shed 3 bases, with 17 bases lying between them. CDR3 length: 16 residues. Germline CDR1 and CDR2: LGHDT and YNNKEL (reference sequence). The CDR3 is CASSQKRRDPNYEQYF. The CDR3, as DNA: TGTGCCAGCAGCCAAAAGCGGAGGGATCCTAACTACGAGCAGTACTTC.

The chain employs TRBV7-3 and TRBJ2-7; 7 positions match TRBD1. The CDR3 consists of 13 residues. V lost 3 bases and J lost 6; bases outside the gene matches: 5. Germline CDR1 and CDR2: SGHTA and FQGTGA. The CDR3 region is CASSLTGSGEQYF. The CDR3 DNA sequence: TGTGCCAGCAGCTTGACAGGGTCGGGCGAGCAGTACTTC.

The chain joins TRBV4-1 to TRBJ1-1; D is unresolved. Trimming left V 7 bases short and J 3 bases short, with 6 bases between. There are 11 residues in the CDR3. Germline V gene data show CDR1 as MGHRA and CDR2 as YSYEKL. DNA of the CDR3: TGCGCCAGCACCGGGGACACTGAAGCTTTCTTT. It yields the protein CASTGDTEAFF.

The V gene is TRBV11-3, the J gene TRBJ2-1; TRBD1 might be the D (6 bases). Germline V lookup: CDR1 SGHNT, CDR2 YENEEA. Trimming cost V 8 bases and J 8 bases, with 16 bases left between them. This CDR3 spans 13 amino acids. The CDR3 here is CASSLGARDEQFF. CDR3 bases: TGTGCCAGCTCACTGGGGGCCCGAGATGAGCAGTTCTTC. The variable domain in full, completed from reference TRBV11-3 and TRBJ2-1, reads EAGVVQSPRYKIIEKKQPVAFWCNPISGHNTLYWYLQNLGQGPELLIRYENEEAVDDSQLPKDRFSAERLKGVDSTLKIQPAELGDSAVYLCASSLGARDEQFFGPGTRLTVL.

The table lists this clone with a few counts. J is TRBJ1-5 and V is TRBV6-6; no clear D gene. Germline V gene lookup returns CDR1 MNHNY and CDR2 SVGAGI (reference sequence). Trimming took 8 bases from V and 8 from J, leaving 16 bases between them. This CDR3 spans 13 amino acids. The DNA for the CDR3 is TGTGCCAGCGGCTTGGACGGGGAAGAGCCCCAGCATTTT. Translating gives CASGLDGEEPQHF.